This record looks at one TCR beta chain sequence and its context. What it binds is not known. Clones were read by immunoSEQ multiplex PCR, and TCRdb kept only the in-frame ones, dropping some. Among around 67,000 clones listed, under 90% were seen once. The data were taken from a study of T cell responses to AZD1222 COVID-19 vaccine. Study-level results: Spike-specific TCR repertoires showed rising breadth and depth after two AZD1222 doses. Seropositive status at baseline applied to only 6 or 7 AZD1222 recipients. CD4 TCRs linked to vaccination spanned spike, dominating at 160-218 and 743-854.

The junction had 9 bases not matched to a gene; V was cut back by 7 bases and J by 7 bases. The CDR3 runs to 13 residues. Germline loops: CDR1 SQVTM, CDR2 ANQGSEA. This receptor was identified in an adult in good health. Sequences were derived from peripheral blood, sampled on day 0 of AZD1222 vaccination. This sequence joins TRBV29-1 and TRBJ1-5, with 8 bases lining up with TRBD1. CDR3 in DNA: TGCAGCGCCAGGACAGGGCTACTACAGCCCCAGCATTTT. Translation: CSARTGLLQPQHF.